One and the same sample provided the 10 T cell receptor beta chains below, sequenced in a study of PD-1 blockade in classical Hodgkin lymphoma. Assay: immunoSEQ multiplex PCR; the TCRdb copy retains only in-frame clones and omits some. The sample includes tens of thousands of clones, less than 75% of them seen just once. Time point reported: cycle 4 day 1 (C4D1), after less than 7 weeks of nivolumab. Every patient relapsed after autologous stem cell transplantation, and brentuximab vedotin exposure varied. The sample consisted of peripheral blood mononuclear cells (PBMCs), taken before the fourth cycle of nivolumab. These receptors were collected from a human donor with classical Hodgkin lymphoma.

A few counts support this clone. V is TRBV5-1 and J is TRBJ2-6, with D uncertain. This CDR3 comprises 14 residues. Germline values: CDR1 SGHRS, CDR2 YFSETQ. V lost 1 base to trimming and J lost 1 base, with 3 bases between them. For the CDR3, the DNA is TGCGCCAGCAGCTTGCTTTCTGGGGCCAACGTCCTGACTTTC. As protein: CASSLLSGANVLTF.

The chain employs TRBV6-1 and TRBJ1-1; D unclear. Germline loops: CDR1 MNHNS, CDR2 SASEGT. Between the trimmed V and J ends, which lost 7 bases and 1 base, there was a span of 10 bases. The CDR3 extends over 13 amino acids. The CDR3, as DNA: TGTGCCAGCACTCGGCAGCCGAACACTGAAGCTTTCTTT. This translates into CASTRQPNTEAFF.

This clone showed up just a few times. J is TRBJ2-7 and V is TRBV4-3; a possible D gene is TRBD1 (5 bases). The length of the CDR3 is 13 residues. In germline, CDR1 is LGHNA, CDR2 YSLEER. V lost 0 bases to trimming and J lost 2 bases, with 5 bases between them. For the CDR3, the DNA is TGCGCCAGCAGCCAAGACAGGGCCTACGAGCAGTACTTC. Translating gives CASSQDRAYEQYF.

The genes are TRBV18 and TRBJ1-5; D not resolved. Trimming took off 6 bases at V and 0 bases at J, with 6 bases between the two ends. The CDR3 totals 13 residues. The germline gives CDR1 KGHSH, CDR2 LQKENI. The CDR3 region is CASSRGSNQPQHF. CDR3 DNA: TGTGCCAGCTCGCGAGGTAGCAATCAGCCCCAGCATTTT.

This clone has a handful of counts. The chain employs TRBV19 and TRBJ2-2; D call uncertain. The CDR3 loop spans 14 amino acids. Germline V gene data show CDR1 as LNHDA and CDR2 as SQIVND (reference sequence). Trimming cost V 4 bases and J 7 bases, with 13 bases left between them. In nucleotides, the CDR3 is TGTGCCAGTAGTACCCCGCGGATCGACGGGGAGCTGTTTTTT. The encoded protein is CASSTPRIDGELFF.

J is TRBJ2-5 and V is TRBV2; D uncertain. This CDR3 is built from 13 residues. With 1 base removed from V and 1 base from J, the gap between germline ends came to 4 bases. Germline loops: CDR1 SNHLY, CDR2 FYNNEI. CDR3 residues: CASSEEFQETQYF. CDR3 in DNA: TGTGCCAGCAGTGAAGAATTCCAAGAGACCCAGTACTTC.

This clone has ten or more counts. This sequence joins TRBV19 and TRBJ2-2; 9 nucleotides align to TRBD2. The CDR3 spans 14 residues. Germline CDR1 and CDR2: LNHDA and SQIVND (reference sequence). With V trimmed by 7 bases and J by 2 bases, 2 bases remained unmatched. The CDR3 sequence: CASNLAGNTGELFF. CDR3 coding DNA: TGTGCCAGTAACCTAGCGGGAAACACCGGGGAGCTGTTTTTT.

The genes are TRBV23-1 and TRBJ2-3, with D perhaps TRBD2 (7 bases). TRBV23-1 falls under the ORF class, with uncertain function. V lost 0 bases and J lost 4, with 14 bases in between. The CDR3 length is 16 residues. The CDR3 bases are TGCGCCAGCAGTCAATCGAGGGGGGGGCAGGCAGATACGCAGTATTTT. Translation gives CASSQSRGGQADTQYF.

The chain recombines TRBV10-2 with TRBJ1-5, with D maybe TRBD1 (6 bases). V was clipped by 0 bases and J by 3 bases, with 15 bases between them. In germline, CDR1 is WSHSY, CDR2 SAAADI. There are 17 residues in the CDR3. The CDR3 loop is CASSESRLGQFNQPQHF. CDR3 DNA: TGCGCCAGCAGTGAGTCGAGGCTGGGACAATTCAATCAGCCCCAGCATTTT.

The chain employs TRBV15 and TRBJ1-6; D remains unclear. The CDR3 is 15 amino acids. V was cut by 3 bases and J by 6 bases, with 12 bases left in between. Germline lookup yields CDR1 LNHNV and CDR2 YYDKDF (reference sequence). The CDR3 sequence is CATSREQRFNSPLHF. DNA for the CDR3: TGTGCCACCAGCAGGGAGCAACGTTTTAATTCACCCCTCCACTTT. The complete variable domain, with remaining parts taken from reference TRBV15 and TRBJ1-6, reads DAMVIQNPRYQVTQFGKPVTLSCSQTLNHNVMYWYQQKSSQAPKLLFHYYDKDFNNEADTPDNFQSRRPNTSFCFLDIRSPGLGDTAMYLCATSREQRFNSPLHFGNGTRLTVT.